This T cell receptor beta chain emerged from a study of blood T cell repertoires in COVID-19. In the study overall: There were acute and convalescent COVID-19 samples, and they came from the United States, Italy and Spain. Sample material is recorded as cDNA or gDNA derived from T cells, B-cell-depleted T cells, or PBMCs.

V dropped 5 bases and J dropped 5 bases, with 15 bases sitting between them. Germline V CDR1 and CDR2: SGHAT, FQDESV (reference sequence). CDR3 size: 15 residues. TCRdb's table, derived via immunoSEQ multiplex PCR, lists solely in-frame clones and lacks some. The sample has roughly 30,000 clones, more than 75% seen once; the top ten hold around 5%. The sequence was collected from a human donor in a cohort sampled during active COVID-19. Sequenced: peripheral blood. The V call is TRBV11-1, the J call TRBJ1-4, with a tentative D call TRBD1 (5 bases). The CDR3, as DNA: TGTGCCAGCAGCCCTGGGGGGTCGTGGAATGAAAAACTGTTTTTT. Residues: CASSPGGSWNEKLFF.